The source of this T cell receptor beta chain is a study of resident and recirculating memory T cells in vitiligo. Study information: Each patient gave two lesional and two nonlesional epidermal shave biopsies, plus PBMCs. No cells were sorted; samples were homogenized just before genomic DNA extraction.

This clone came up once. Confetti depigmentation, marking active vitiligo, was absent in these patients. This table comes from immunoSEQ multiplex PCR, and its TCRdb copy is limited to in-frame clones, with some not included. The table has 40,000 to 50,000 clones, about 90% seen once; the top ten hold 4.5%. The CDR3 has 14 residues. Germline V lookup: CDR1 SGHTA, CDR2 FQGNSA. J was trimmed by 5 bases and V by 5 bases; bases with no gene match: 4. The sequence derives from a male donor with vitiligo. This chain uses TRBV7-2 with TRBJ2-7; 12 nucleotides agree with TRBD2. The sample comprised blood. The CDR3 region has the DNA TGTGCCAGCAGCCGGACTAGCGGGGAGGACGAGCAGTACTTC. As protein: CASSRTSGEDEQYF.